This T cell receptor (beta chain) comes out of a study of identical twins. TCRdb passed the 5' RACE reads through MiXCR, listing each CDR3 protein once. The sample holds approximately 1.8 million distinct CDR3 sequences, 25% to 35% seen once. Study results and limitations: Monozygotic twins shared more out-of-frame TCR alpha than recombination models predicted. Fewer insertions marked abundant cord blood beta clonotypes; young adult naive trended weakly, memory not at all. Some out-of-frame alpha sequences were shared by twins, and these showed excess low generation probability.

As for this clonotype: Its antigen is not identified.

This TCR was sampled from a newborn girl in good health. Input material: cord blood.

As DNA, the CDR3 is TGTGCCACCAGCAGAGACGATAGCAATCAGCCCCAGCATTTT. Amino acid sequence: CATSRDDSNQPQHF. The chain links TRBV15 to TRBJ1-5; the D is unclear. Germline values: CDR1 LNHNV, CDR2 YYDKDF (reference sequence). Deletions cut 0 bases from V and 0 bases from J, with 3 bases between. The CDR3 totals 14 residues. The variable domain in full, with the rest retrieved from reference TRBV15 and TRBJ1-5, is DAMVIQNPRYQVTQFGKPVTLSCSQTLNHNVMYWYQQKSSQAPKLLFHYYDKDFNNEADTPDNFQSRRPNTSFCFLDIRSPGLGDTAMYLCATSRDDSNQPQHFGDGTRLSIL.